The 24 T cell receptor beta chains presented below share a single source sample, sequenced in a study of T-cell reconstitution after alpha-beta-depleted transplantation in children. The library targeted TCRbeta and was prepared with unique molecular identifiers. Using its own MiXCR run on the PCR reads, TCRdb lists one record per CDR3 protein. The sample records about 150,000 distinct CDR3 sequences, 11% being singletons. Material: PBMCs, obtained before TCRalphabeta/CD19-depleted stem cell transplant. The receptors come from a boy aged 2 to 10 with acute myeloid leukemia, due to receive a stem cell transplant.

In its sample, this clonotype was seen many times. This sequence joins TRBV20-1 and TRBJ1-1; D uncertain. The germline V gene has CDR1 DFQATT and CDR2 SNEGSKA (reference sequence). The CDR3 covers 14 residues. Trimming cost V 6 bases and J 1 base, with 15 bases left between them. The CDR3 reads CSAIDPGENTEAFF. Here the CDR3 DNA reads TGCAGTGCCATTGACCCGGGAGAGAACACTGAAGCTTTCTTT.

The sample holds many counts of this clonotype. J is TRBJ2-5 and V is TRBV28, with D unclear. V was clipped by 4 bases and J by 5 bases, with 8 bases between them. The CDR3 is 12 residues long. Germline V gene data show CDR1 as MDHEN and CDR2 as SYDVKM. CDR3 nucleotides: TGTGCCAGCAGTTCCCCGGTGGAGACCCAGTACTTC. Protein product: CASSSPVETQYF.

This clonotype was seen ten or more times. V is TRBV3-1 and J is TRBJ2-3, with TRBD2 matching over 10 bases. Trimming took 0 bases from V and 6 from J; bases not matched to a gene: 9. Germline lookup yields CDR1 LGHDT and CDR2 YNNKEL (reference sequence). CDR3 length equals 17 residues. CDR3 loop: CASSQDLGAGGPDTQYF. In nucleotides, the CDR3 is TGTGCCAGCAGCCAAGATCTGGGAGCGGGAGGGCCCGATACGCAGTATTTT.

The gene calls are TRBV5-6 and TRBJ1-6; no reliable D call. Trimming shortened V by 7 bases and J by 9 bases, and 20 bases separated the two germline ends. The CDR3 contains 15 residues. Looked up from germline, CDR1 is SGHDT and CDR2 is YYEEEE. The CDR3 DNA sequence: TGTGCCAGCGGCCTCCATGGGGTCGGTACTTCACCCCTCCACTTT. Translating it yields CASGLHGVGTSPLHF.

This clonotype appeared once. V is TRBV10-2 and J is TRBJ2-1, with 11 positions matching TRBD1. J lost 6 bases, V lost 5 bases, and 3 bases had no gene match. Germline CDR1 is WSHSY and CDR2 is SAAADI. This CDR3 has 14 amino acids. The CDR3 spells CASSRGTGGNEQFF. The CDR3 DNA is TGCGCCAGCAGTAGGGGGACAGGGGGCAATGAGCAGTTCTTC.

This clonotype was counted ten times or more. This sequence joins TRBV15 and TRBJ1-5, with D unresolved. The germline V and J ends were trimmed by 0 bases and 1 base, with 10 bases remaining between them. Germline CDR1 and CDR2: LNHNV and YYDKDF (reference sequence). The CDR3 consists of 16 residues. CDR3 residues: CATSREGFGSNQPQHF. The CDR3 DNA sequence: TGTGCCACCAGCAGAGAGGGTTTTGGGAGCAATCAGCCCCAGCATTTT.

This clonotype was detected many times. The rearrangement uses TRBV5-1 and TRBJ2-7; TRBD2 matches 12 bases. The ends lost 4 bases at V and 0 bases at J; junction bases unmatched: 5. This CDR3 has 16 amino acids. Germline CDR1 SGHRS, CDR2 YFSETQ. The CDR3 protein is CASSTGGLAGSYEQYF. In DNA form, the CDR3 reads TGCGCCAGCAGCACCGGGGGACTAGCGGGCTCCTACGAGCAGTACTTC.

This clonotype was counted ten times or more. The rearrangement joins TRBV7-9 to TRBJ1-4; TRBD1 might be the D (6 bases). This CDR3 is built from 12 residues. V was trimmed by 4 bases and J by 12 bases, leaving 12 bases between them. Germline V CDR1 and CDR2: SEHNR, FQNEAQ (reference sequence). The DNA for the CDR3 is TGTGCCAGCAGCTGGGTGGGGGCTGAACTGTTTTTT. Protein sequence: CASSWVGAELFF.

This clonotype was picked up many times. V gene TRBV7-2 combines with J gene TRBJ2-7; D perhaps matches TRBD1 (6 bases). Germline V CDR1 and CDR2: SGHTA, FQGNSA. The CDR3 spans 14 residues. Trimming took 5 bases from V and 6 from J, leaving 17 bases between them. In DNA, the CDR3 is TGTGCCAGCAGCCACGGAGTGGGGGCTGGCGAGCAGTACGTC. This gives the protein CASSHGVGAGEQYV.

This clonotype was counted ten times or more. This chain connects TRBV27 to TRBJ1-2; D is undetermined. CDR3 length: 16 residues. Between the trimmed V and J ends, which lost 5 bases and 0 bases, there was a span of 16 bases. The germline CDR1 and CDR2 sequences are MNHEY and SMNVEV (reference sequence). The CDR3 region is CASSPRAAPANYGYTF. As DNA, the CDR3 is TGTGCCAGCAGTCCACGGGCCGCGCCAGCTAACTATGGCTACACCTTC.

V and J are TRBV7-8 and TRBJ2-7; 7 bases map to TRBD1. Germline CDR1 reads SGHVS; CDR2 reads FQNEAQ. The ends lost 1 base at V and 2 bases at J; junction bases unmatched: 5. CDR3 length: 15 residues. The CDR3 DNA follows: TGTGCCAGCAGCTTAGGAGGGGGCAGAGCCTACGAGCAGTACTTC. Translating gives CASSLGGGRAYEQYF.

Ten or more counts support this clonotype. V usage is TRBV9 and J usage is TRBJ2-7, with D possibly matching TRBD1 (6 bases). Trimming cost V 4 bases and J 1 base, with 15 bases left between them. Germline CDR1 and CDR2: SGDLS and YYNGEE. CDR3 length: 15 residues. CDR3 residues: CASSPHPQGSYEQYF. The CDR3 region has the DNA TGTGCCAGCAGCCCACACCCTCAGGGGTCCTACGAGCAGTACTTC.

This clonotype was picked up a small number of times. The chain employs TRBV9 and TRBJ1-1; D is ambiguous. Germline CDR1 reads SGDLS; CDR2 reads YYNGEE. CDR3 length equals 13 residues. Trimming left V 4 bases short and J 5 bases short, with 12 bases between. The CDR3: CASSPNLETEAFF. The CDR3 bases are TGTGCCAGCAGCCCAAACCTCGAGACTGAAGCTTTCTTT.

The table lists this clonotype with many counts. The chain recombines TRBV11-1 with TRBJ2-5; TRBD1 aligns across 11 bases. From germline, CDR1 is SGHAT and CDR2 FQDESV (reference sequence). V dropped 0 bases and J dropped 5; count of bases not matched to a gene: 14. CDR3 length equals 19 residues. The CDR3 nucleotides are TGTGCCAGCAGCTTAGCCTCGAAGGCGGGACAGGGGGTAGAGGAGACCCAGTACTTC. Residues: CASSLASKAGQGVEETQYF.

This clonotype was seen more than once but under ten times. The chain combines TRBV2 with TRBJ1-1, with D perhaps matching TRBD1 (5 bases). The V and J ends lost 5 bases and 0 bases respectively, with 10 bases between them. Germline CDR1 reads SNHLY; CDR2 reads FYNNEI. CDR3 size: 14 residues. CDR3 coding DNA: TGTGCCAGCAGTCGGGGACTATTGAACACTGAAGCTTTCTTT. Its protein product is CASSRGLLNTEAFF.

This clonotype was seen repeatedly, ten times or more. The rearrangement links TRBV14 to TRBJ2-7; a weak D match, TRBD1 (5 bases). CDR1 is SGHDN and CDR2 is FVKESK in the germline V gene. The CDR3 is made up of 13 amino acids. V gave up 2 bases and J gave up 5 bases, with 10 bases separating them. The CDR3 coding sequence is TGTGCCAGCAGCCAACAGGGATACCACGAGCAGTACTTC. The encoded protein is CASSQQGYHEQYF.

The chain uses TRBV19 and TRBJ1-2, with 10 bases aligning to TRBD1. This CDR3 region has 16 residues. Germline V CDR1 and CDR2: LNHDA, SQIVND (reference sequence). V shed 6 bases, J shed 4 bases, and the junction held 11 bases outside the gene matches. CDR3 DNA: TGTGCCAGTAGAAGGGACAGGGGTGTTCCTGGCTATGGCTACACCTTC. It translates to CASRRDRGVPGYGYTF.

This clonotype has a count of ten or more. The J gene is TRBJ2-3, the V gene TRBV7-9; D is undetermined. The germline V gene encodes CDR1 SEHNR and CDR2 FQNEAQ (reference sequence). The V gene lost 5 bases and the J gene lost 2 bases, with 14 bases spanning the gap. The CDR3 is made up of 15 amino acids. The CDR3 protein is CASSPSVSYTDTQYF. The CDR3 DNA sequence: TGTGCCAGCAGCCCGAGTGTCTCCTACACAGATACGCAGTATTTT.

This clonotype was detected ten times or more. The CDR3 DNA sequence: TGTGCCAGCAACGGAGCGGGAGAGGGAGCCGGGGAGCTGTTTTTT. It translates to CASNGAGEGAGELFF. This chain joins TRBV6-1 and TRBJ2-2, with 8 bases aligning to TRBD2. This CDR3 has 15 amino acids. After removal of 7 bases from V and 6 bases from J, the junction contained 10 bases not matched to a gene. Looked up from germline, CDR1 is MNHNS and CDR2 is SASEGT.

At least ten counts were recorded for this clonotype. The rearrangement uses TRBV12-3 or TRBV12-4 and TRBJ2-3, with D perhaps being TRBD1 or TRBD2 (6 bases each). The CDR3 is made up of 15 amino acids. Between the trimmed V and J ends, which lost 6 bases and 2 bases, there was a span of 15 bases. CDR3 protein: CASSLLGGNTDTQYF. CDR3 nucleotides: TGTGCCAGCAGCCTATTAGGGGGGAACACAGATACGCAGTATTTT.

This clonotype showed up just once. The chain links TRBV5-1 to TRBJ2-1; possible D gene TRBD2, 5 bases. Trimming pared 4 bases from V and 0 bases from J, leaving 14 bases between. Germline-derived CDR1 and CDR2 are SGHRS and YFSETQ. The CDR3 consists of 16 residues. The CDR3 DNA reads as TGCGCCAGCAGCGCTCTCGAGGGTAGCTCCTACAATGAGCAGTTCTTC. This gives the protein CASSALEGSSYNEQFF.

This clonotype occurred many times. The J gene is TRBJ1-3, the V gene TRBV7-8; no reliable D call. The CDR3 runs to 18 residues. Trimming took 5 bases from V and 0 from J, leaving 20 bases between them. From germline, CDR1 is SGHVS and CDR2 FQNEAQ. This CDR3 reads CASSEFVNLANSGNTIYF. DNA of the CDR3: TGTGCCAGCAGCGAATTCGTTAACCTGGCCAACTCTGGAAACACCATATATTTT.

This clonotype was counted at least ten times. Written as DNA, the CDR3 is TGTGCCTGGGAAAGCGGGGGGAAAAACACCGGGGAGCTGTTTTTT. Encoded protein: CAWESGGKNTGELFF. This sequence joins TRBV30 and TRBJ2-2; TRBD2 matches at 9 bases. The V segment lost 5 bases and the J segment 2 bases; nucleotides outside the gene matches: 6. The germline CDR1 and CDR2 sequences are GTSNPN and SVGIG (reference sequence). This CDR3 region has 15 residues. The full variable domain, its missing parts supplied by reference TRBV30 and TRBJ2-2, is SQTIHQWPATLVQPVGSPLSLECTVEGTSNPNLYWYRQAAGRGLQLLFYSVGIGQISSEVPQNLSASRPQDRQFILSSKKLLLSDSGFYLCAWESGGKNTGELFFGEGSRLTVL.

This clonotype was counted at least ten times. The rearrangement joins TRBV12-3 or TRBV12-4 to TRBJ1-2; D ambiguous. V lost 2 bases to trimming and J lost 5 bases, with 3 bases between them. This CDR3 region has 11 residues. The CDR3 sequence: CASSLSYGYTF. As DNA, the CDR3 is TGTGCCAGCAGTTTATCTTATGGCTACACCTTC.